Sequencing of this TCR beta chain was carried out in a study of cytomegalovirus exposure and HLA in healthy donors. Across the study: Findings of an earlier analysis included some 110 million unique TCR beta sequences from about 180 million T cells.

As regards this clone: Its antigen is not known.

Study observations and caveats: In all likelihood, a cluster of highly shared sequence variants was a sequencing artifact. An analysis was carried out later, and it reportedly showed fewer N-insertions in an Asian-associated ancestry cluster than the roughly 670-donor mean. The study dropped some indistinguishable V segments, TRBV6-2 and TRBV6-3 among them.

This CDR3 is built from 16 residues. V was trimmed by 4 bases and J by 2 bases, leaving 15 bases between them. Germline lookup yields CDR1 SGHDT and CDR2 YYEEEE. Vbeta (60) and Jbeta (13) primers were used in the PCR. Generated by immunoSEQ multiplex PCR, the TCRdb table keeps only in-frame clones and is missing some. Of approximately 190,000 clones in the sample, roughly 80% were seen once. The sequencing input was PBMCs. The V and J genes are TRBV5-6 and TRBJ1-4, with D possibly matching TRBD1 (5 bases). This clonotype originated in a man aged 35 to 55 in good health and CMV-seropositive. The CDR3 coding sequence is TGTGCCAGCAGCCGCCGCAAAGGGGCTACTAATGAAAAACTGTTTTTT. The encoded protein is CASSRRKGATNEKLFF.